The 13 T cell receptor beta chains given below trace back to one sample, sequenced in a study of blood T cell repertoires in COVID-19 (dated by TCRdb to 2018 to 2020). Library preparation used the immunoSEQ multiplex PCR assay. TCRdb obtained this table from immuneACCESS and retained in-frame rearrangements with V and J assigned. These tables miss some clones; where compared with another copy, unresolved V genes account for less than half of the shortfall, and the remainder is unexplained. The sample records under 150,000 clones, 70% to 90% of which are singletons. Roughly 30% of the sample lies in the top ten. The source material was peripheral blood. These receptors were obtained from a human donor in a cohort sampled during active COVID-19.

DNA for the CDR3: TGTGCCAGCAGCTTAGAAGGCGGTCCCTTCTACGAGCAGTACTTC. Encoded protein: CASSLEGGPFYEQYF. V usage is TRBV11-2 and J usage is TRBJ2-7; no firm D call. This CDR3 has 15 amino acids. The V end was cut by 0 bases, the J end by 3 bases, with 12 bases between. Looked up from germline, CDR1 is SGHAT and CDR2 is FQNNGV.

Here the CDR3 reads CASSPGLAGVRETQYF. The DNA for the CDR3 is TGTGCCAGCAGCCCTGGACTAGCGGGGGTTCGGGAGACCCAGTACTTC. V gene TRBV5-4 combines with J gene TRBJ2-5; 13 nucleotides line up with TRBD2. Trimming removed 4 bases from V and 5 bases from J; junction bases left unmatched: 8. Germline values: CDR1 SGHNT, CDR2 YYREEE (reference sequence). The CDR3 has 16 residues.

This clone was counted only a few times. This chain links TRBV3-1 (or the pseudogene TRBV3-2) with TRBJ1-5, with D tentatively TRBD1 (6 bases). Looked up from germline, CDR1 is LGHDT and CDR2 is YNNKEL (reference sequence). Trimming removed 1 base from V and 0 bases from J, with 16 bases in between. The CDR3 runs 18 residues. CDR3 sequence reads: CASSQGGDKGYSNQPQHF. CDR3 in DNA: TGTGCCAGCAGCCAAGGAGGGGACAAGGGATATAGCAATCAGCCCCAGCATTTT.

The genes are TRBV7-3 and TRBJ1-1; a possible D gene is TRBD1 (6 bases). The CDR3 loop spans 14 amino acids. The germline gives CDR1 SGHTA, CDR2 FQGTGA. Between the trimmed V and J ends, which lost 5 bases and 5 bases, there was a span of 15 bases. Here the CDR3 reads CASSTQGSGTEAFF. In nucleotides, the CDR3 is TGTGCCAGCAGCACTCAGGGGTCGGGGACTGAAGCTTTCTTT.

V is TRBV7-2 and J is TRBJ2-7; 7 nucleotides agree with TRBD1. Germline CDR1 is SGHTA and CDR2 is FQGNSA. Trimming cost V 4 bases and J 7 bases; bases outside gene matches: 10. This CDR3 contains 14 residues. CDR3 in amino acids: CASSSRQGPWEQYF. The CDR3 DNA reads as TGTGCCAGCAGCTCTCGACAGGGTCCTTGGGAGCAGTACTTC.

The V gene is TRBV18, the J gene TRBJ2-3; 7 nucleotides align to TRBD1. Per the germline V gene, CDR1 is KGHSH and CDR2 is LQKENI. J gave up 6 bases and V 3 bases, and 0 bases lay outside the gene matches. There are 12 residues in the CDR3. The CDR3 reads CASSPRGDTQYF. CDR3 DNA sequence: TGTGCCAGCTCACCCAGGGGGGATACGCAGTATTTT.

The chain joins TRBV7-2 to TRBJ1-2; no clear D gene. The V gene's germline CDR1 is SGHTA and CDR2 FQGNSA. The ends were cut back, 3 bases at V and 2 bases at J, with 10 bases in the middle. This CDR3 has 14 amino acids. This CDR3 reads CASSFLPGNYGYTF. CDR3 bases: TGTGCCAGCAGCTTCCTCCCAGGAAACTATGGCTACACCTTC.

The rearrangement joins TRBV19 to TRBJ2-7, with D perhaps matching TRBD1 (5 bases). V dropped 4 bases and J dropped 0 bases, with 10 bases sitting between them. In germline, CDR1 is LNHDA, CDR2 SQIVND (reference sequence). This CDR3 has 14 residues. CDR3 in amino acids: CASSRGPSSYEQYF. DNA of the CDR3: TGTGCCAGTAGTAGGGGCCCCAGCTCCTACGAGCAGTACTTC.

The chain's CDR3 is CASSPSRTGFEYGYTF. The CDR3 DNA is TGTGCCAGCAGCCCATCCCGGACAGGGTTTGAGTATGGCTACACCTTC. The rearrangement joins TRBV7-2 to TRBJ1-2, with 8 bases matching TRBD1. V gave up 5 bases and J gave up 5 bases; unmatched junction bases: 13. The CDR3 is 16 residues long. The germline V gene has CDR1 SGHTA and CDR2 FQGNSA.

V is TRBV2 and J is TRBJ2-1, with TRBD1 identical over 7 bases. The CDR3 spans 13 residues. Trimming removed 6 bases from V and 3 bases from J; junction bases left unmatched: 2. From germline, CDR1 is SNHLY and CDR2 FYNNEI. CDR3 DNA sequence: TGTGCCAGCAGGAGACAGGGCTACAATGAGCAGTTCTTC. It codes for CASRRQGYNEQFF.

In this sample, this clone turned up once. The chain carries TRBV19 and TRBJ1-2; TRBD1 aligns across 7 bases. After removal of 6 bases from V and 2 bases from J, the junction contained 6 bases not matched to a gene. This CDR3 has 14 amino acids. Germline V CDR1 and CDR2: LNHDA, SQIVND (reference sequence). The CDR3 sequence: CASSPQGINYGYTF. The CDR3 coding sequence is TGTGCCAGTAGCCCACAGGGGATAAACTATGGCTACACCTTC.

The chain uses TRBV15 and TRBJ2-2; 8 positions agree with TRBD1. J was trimmed by 1 base and V by 1 base; bases with no gene match: 5. CDR3 length: 17 amino acids. Germline values: CDR1 LNHNV, CDR2 YYDKDF (reference sequence). In DNA, the CDR3 is TGTGCCACCAGCAGAGCCGTTGGACAGGGGAACACCGGGGAGCTGTTTTTT. Its protein product is CATSRAVGQGNTGELFF.

The chain employs TRBV11-3 and TRBJ2-5, with D perhaps matching TRBD2 (5 bases). V was clipped by 5 bases and J by 3 bases, with 10 bases between them. Germline V gene data show CDR1 as SGHNT and CDR2 as YENEEA. This CDR3 contains 13 residues. The CDR3 loop reads CASSPGLEETQYF. DNA for the CDR3: TGTGCCAGCAGCCCAGGACTGGAAGAGACCCAGTACTTC.